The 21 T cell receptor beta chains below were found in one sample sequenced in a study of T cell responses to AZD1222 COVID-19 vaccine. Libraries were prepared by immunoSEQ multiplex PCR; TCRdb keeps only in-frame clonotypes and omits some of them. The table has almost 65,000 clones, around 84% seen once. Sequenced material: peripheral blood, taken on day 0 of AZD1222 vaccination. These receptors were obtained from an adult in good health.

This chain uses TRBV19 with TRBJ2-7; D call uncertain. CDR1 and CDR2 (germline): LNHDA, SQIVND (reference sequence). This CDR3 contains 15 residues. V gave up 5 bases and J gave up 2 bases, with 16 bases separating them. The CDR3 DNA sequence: TGTGCCAGTAGTGCCGGTGCCCCCCAGGCCTACGAGCAGTACTTC. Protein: CASSAGAPQAYEQYF.

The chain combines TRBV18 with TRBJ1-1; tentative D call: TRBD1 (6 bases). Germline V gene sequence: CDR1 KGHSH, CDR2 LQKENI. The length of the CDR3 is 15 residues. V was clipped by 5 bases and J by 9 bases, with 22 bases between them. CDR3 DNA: TGTGCCAGCTCAGAGCTACACAGGGCCGGGGGGAAAGCTTTCTTT. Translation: CASSELHRAGGKAFF.

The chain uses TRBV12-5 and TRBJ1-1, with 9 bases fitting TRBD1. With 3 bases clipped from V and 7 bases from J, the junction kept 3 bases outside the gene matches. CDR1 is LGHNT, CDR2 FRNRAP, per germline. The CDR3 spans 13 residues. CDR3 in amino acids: CASGLDRGVEAFF. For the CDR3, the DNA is TGTGCTAGTGGTTTAGACAGGGGGGTTGAAGCTTTCTTT.

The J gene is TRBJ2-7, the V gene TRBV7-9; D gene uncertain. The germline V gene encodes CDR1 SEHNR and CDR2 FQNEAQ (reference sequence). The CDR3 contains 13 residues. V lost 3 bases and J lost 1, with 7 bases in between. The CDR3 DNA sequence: TGTGCCAGCAGCTTTCCCGGGTCCTACGAGCAGTACTTC. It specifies CASSFPGSYEQYF.

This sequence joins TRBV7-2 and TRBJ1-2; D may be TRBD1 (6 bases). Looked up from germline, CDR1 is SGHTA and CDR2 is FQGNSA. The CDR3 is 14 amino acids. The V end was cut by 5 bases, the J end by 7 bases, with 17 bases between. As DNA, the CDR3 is TGTGCCAGCAGCCCAGAGGGGGGGGCCGGTGGCTACACCTTC. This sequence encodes CASSPEGGAGGYTF.

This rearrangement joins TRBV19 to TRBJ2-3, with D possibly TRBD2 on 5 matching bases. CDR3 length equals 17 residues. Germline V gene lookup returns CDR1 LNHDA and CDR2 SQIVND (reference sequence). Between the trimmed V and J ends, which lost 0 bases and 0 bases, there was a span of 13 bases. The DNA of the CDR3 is TGTGCCAGTAGTATAGATAAGGCTAGCAGTAGCACAGATACGCAGTATTTT. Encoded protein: CASSIDKASSSTDTQYF.

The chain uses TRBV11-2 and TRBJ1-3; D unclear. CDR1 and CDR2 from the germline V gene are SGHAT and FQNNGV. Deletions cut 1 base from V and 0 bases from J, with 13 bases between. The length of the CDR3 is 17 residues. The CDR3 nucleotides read TGTGCCAGCAGCTTAGGGCAGAGCCGCCGCTCTGGAAACACCATATATTTT. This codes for CASSLGQSRRSGNTIYF. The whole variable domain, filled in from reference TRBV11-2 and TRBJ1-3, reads EAGVAQSPRYKIIEKRQSVAFWCNPISGHATLYWYQQILGQGPKLLIQFQNNGVVDDSQLPKDRFSAERLKGVDSTLKIQPAKLEDSAVYLCASSLGQSRRSGNTIYFGEGSWLTVV.

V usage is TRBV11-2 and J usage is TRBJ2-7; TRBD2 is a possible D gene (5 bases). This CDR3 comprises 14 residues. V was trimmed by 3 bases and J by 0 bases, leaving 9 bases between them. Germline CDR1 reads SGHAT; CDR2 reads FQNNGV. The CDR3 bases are TGTGCCAGCAGCTTTAGTCGGGACTCCTACGAGCAGTACTTC. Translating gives CASSFSRDSYEQYF.

This CDR3 is CASSDSLGFDADTQYF. The DNA of the CDR3 is TGTGCCAGCAGTGACTCATTGGGTTTCGATGCAGATACGCAGTATTTT. V usage is TRBV6-4 and J usage is TRBJ2-3; no clear D gene. V was trimmed by 0 bases and J by 4 bases, leaving 14 bases between them. Germline loops: CDR1 MRHNA, CDR2 SNTAGT. CDR3 size: 16 residues.

Here the CDR3 DNA reads TGCAGCGTTGCCCCTCACCTTTCGAACACTGAAGCTTTCTTT. Its protein is CSVAPHLSNTEAFF. The chain has TRBV29-1 and TRBJ1-1; D is unclear. Germline CDR1 reads SQVTM; CDR2 reads ANQGSEA. The V end was cut by 4 bases, the J end by 1 base, with 13 bases between. CDR3 size: 14 residues.

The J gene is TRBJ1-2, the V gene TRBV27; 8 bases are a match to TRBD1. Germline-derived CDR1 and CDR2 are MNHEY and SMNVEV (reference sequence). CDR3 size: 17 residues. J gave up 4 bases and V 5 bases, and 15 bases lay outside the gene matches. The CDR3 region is CASSRRIQGALTYGYTF. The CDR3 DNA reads TGTGCCAGCAGTAGAAGAATTCAGGGGGCGCTTACCTATGGCTACACCTTC.

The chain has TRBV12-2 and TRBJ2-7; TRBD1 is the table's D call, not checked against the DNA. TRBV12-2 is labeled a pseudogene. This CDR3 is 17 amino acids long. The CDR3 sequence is CASRLAGGGTVVWEQYF. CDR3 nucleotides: TGTGCAAGTCGCTTAGCGGGTGGAGGGACAGTGGTCTGGGAGCAGTACTTC.

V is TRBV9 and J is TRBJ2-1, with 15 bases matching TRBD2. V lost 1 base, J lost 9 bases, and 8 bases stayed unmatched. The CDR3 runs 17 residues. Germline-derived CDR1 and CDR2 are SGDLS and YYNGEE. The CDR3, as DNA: TGTGCCAGCAGCGTATACGGACTAGCGGGGGGGCCTAGTGAGCAGTTCTTC. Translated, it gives CASSVYGLAGGPSEQFF.

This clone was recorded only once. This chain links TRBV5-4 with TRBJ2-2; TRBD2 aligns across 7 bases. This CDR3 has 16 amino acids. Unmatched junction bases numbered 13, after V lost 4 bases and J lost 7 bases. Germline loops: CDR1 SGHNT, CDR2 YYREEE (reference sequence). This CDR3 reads CASSLPGRGMVGELFF. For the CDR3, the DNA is TGTGCCAGCAGCCTGCCGGGGCGGGGGATGGTCGGGGAGCTGTTTTTT.

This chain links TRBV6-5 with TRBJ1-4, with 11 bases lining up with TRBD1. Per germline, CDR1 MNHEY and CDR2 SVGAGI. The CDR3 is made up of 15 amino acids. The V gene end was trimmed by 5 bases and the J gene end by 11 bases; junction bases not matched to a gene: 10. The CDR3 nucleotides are TGTGCCAGCAGTAATGGACAGGGGGCTTGGGCGAAACTGTTTTTT. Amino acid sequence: CASSNGQGAWAKLFF.

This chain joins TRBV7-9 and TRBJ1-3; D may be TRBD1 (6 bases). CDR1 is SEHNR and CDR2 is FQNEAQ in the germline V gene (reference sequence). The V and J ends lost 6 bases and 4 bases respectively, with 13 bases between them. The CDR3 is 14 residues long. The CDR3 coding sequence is TGTGCCAGCAGGGTTACAGGGCTAGGAAACACCATATATTTT. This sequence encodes CASRVTGLGNTIYF.

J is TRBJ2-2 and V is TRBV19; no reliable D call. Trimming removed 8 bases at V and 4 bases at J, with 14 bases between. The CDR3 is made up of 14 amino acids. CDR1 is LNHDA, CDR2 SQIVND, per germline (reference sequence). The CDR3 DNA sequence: TGTGCCAGTCAAATCGCCTCGGGCACCGGGGAGCTGTTTTTT. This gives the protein CASQIASGTGELFF.

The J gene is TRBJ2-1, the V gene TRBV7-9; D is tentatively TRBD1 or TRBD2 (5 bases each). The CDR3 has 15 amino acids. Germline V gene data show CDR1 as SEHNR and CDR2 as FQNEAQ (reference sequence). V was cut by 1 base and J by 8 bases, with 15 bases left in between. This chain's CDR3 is CASSLDRDPVHEQFF. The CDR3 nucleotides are TGTGCCAGCAGCTTAGACCGGGACCCGGTCCATGAGCAGTTCTTC.

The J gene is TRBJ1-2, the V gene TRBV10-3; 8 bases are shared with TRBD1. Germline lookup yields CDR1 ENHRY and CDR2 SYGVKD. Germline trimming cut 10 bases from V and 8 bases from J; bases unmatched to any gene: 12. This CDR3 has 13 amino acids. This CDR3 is CATTGGDTGGYTF. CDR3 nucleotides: TGTGCCACCACAGGGGGAGATACAGGAGGCTACACCTTC.

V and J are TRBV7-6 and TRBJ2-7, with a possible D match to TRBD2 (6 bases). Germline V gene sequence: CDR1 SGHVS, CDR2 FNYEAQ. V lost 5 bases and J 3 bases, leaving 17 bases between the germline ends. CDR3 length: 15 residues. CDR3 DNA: TGTGCCAGCAGCACCCTGGAGGGCGCGGGCTACGAGCAGTACTTC. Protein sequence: CASSTLEGAGYEQYF. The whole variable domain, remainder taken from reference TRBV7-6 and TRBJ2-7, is GAGVSQSPRYKVTKRGQDVALRCDPISGHVSLYWYRQALGQGPEFLTYFNYEAQQDKSGLPNDRFSAERPEGSISTLTIQRTEQRDSAMYRCASSTLEGAGYEQYFGPGTRLTVT.

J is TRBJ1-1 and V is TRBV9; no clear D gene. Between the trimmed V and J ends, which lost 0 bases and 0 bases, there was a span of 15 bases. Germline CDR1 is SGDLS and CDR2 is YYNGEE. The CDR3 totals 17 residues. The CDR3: CASSVEGYIYMNTEAFF. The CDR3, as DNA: TGTGCCAGCAGCGTAGAAGGGTACATTTACATGAACACTGAAGCTTTCTTT.